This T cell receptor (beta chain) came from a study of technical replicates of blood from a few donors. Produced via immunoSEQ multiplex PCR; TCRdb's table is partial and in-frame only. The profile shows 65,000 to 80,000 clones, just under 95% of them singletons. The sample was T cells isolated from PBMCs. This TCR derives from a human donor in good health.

CDR3 in amino acids: CASAKPGLAGNEQFF. DNA of the CDR3: TGTGCCAGCGCTAAGCCGGGACTAGCGGGGAATGAGCAGTTCTTC. V is TRBV28 and J is TRBJ2-1; 13 bases align to TRBD2. This CDR3 region has 15 residues. Germline V lookup: CDR1 MDHEN, CDR2 SYDVKM. Losses at the gene ends were 8 bases for V and 7 bases for J; bases not matched to a gene: 8.